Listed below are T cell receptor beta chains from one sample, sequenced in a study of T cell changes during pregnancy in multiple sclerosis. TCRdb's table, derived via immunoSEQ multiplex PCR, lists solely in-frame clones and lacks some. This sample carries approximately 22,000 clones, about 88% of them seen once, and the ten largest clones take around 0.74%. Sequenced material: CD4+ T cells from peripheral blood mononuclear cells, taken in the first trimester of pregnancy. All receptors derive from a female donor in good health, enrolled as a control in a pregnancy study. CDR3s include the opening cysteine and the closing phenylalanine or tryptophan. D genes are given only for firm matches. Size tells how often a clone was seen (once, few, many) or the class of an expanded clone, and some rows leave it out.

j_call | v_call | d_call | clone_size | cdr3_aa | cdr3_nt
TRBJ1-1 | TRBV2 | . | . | CASSVMDTGENTEAFF | TGTGCCAGCAGTGTAATGGACACAGGTGAGAACACTGAAGCTTTCTTT
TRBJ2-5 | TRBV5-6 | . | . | CASSLDQAETQYF | TGTGCCAGCAGCTTGGATCAGGCAGAGACCCAGTACTTC
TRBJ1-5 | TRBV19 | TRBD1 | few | CASRQDRGSNQPQHF | TGTGCCAGTAGACAAGACAGGGGTAGCAATCAGCCCCAGCATTTT
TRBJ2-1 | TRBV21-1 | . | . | CASSTPGQRGNEQFF | TGTGCCAGCAGCACTCCGGGACAGCGTGGGAATGAGCAGTTCTTC
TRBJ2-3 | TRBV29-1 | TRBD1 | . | CSVRGTGGIGGSSTDTQYF | TGCAGCGTTAGAGGGACAGGGGGCATCGGCGGGTCTAGCACAGATACGCAGTATTTT
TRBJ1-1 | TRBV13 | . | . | CASSLVGGGSLRNTEAFF | TGTGCCAGCAGCTTAGTGGGCGGAGGATCCCTAAGGAACACTGAAGCTTTCTTT
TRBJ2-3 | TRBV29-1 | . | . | CSVRYGSGDTQYF | TGCAGCGTTCGATACGGGAGTGGAGATACGCAGTATTTT
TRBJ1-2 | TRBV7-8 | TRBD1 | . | CASSTSGQGDGYTF | TGTGCCAGCAGCACATCGGGACAGGGGGATGGCTACACCTTC
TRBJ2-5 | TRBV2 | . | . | CASRSETQYF | TGTGCCAGCAGGAGTGAGACCCAGTACTTC
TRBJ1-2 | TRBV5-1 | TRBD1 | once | CASSTEGAPNYGYTF | TGCGCCAGCAGCACCGAGGGGGCGCCTAACTATGGCTACACCTTC
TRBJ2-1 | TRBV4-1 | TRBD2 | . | CASSQEVAGGRNEQFF | TGCGCCAGCAGCCAAGAAGTAGCGGGCGGACGCAATGAGCAGTTCTTC
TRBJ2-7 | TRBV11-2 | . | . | CASSSSGVYEQYF | TGTGCCAGCAGCTCCAGCGGTGTCTACGAGCAGTACTTC
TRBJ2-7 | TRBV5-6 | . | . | CASSLPDRYEQYF | TGTGCCAGCAGCCTCCCGGACAGATACGAGCAGTACTTC
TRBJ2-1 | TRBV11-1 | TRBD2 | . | CASSPNPSWGRDPYNEQFF | TGTGCCAGCAGCCCAAACCCCTCGTGGGGGAGGGACCCCTACAATGAGCAGTTCTTC
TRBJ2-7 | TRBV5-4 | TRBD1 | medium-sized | CASSSPGQGYEQYF | TGTGCCAGCAGCTCGCCGGGACAGGGGTACGAGCAGTACTTC
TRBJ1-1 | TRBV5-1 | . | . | CASSQYGGNTEAFF | TGCGCCAGCAGCCAATACGGGGGGAACACTGAAGCTTTCTTT
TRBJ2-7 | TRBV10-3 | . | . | CAISLQDLREQYF | TGTGCCATCAGCCTCCAGGATTTACGTGAGCAGTACTTC
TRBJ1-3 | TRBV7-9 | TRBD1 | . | CASSRPLGTGGGNTIYF | TGTGCCAGCAGCCGACCTTTAGGGACAGGGGGGGGAAACACCATATATTTT
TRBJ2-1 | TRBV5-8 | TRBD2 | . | CASSLSWRGGYEQFF | TGTGCCAGCAGCTTGAGTTGGCGGGGGGGCTACGAGCAGTTCTTC
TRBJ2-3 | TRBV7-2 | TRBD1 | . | CASSSLRGRYTQYF | TGTGCCAGCAGCTCTTTGAGGGGGCGGTATACGCAGTATTTT
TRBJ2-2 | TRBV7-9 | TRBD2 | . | CASSRPGLGPGELFF | TGTGCCAGCAGCCGTCCGGGACTAGGACCGGGGGAGCTGTTTTTT
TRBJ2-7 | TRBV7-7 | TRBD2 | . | CASSTGLAGSYEQYF | TGTGCTAGCAGCACAGGACTAGCGGGATCCTACGAGCAGTACTTC
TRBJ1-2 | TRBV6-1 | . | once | CASTLPGDAGYTF | TGTGCCAGCACCCTCCCAGGGGATGCGGGCTACACCTTC
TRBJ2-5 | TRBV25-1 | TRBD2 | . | CASSDSTRGGETQYF | TGTGCCAGCAGTGATTCCACCCGGGGGGGGGAGACCCAGTACTTC
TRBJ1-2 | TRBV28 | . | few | CASRTAISYTF | TGTGCCAGTAGGACAGCTATCAGCTACACCTTC
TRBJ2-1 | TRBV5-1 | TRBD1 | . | CASSSGTGGNEQFF | TGCGCCAGCAGCTCCGGGACAGGGGGCAATGAGCAGTTCTTC
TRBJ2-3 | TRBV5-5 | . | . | CASTSWGGADTQYF | TGTGCCAGCACCTCGTGGGGGGGCGCAGATACGCAGTATTTT
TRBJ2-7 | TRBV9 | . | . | CASSVETGSSYEQYF | TGTGCCAGCAGCGTAGAAACGGGTAGCTCCTACGAGCAGTACTTC
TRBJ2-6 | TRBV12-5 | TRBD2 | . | CASGFGEERGKSSGANVLTF | TGTGCTAGTGGTTTCGGCGAAGAGCGGGGGAAGAGCTCTGGGGCCAACGTCCTGACTTTC
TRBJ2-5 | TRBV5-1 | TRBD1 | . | CASSQTGTGSQTQYF | TGCGCCAGCAGCCAGACCGGGACAGGGAGCCAGACCCAGTACTTC
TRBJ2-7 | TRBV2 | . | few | CASSGPGSEQYF | TGTGCCAGCAGTGGTCCAGGGTCCGAGCAGTACTTC
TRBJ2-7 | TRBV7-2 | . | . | CASSVELGGYEQYF | TGTGCCAGCAGCGTCGAATTAGGGGGCTACGAGCAGTACTTC
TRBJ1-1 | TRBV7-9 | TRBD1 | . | CASSSRDRGLSGAFF | TGTGCCAGCAGCTCCCGGGACAGGGGTCTCTCTGGGGCTTTCTTT
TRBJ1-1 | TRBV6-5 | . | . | CASRDPGGGYTEAFF | TGTGCCAGCAGGGATCCGGGGGGCGGTTACACTGAAGCTTTCTTT
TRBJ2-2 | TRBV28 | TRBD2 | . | CASSFHLGTSGFGELFF | TGTGCCAGCAGTTTTCACCTCGGGACTAGCGGTTTTGGGGAGCTGTTTTTT
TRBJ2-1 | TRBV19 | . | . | CASRLGERTYNEQFF | TGTGCCAGTAGACTTGGCGAGCGGACTTACAATGAGCAGTTCTTC
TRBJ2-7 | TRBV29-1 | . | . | CSVAPNIDSSYEQYF | TGCAGCGTTGCCCCTAACATAGACAGCTCCTACGAGCAGTACTTC
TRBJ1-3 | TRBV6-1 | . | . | CASRGPSGNTIYF | TGTGCCAGCAGGGGCCCCTCTGGAAACACCATATATTTT
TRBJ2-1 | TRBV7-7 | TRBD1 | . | CASSSGQGARNEQFF | TGTGCTAGCAGCTCCGGACAGGGGGCGCGTAATGAGCAGTTCTTC
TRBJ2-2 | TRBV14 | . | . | CASSQVRLRGTGELFF | TGTGCCAGCAGCCAAGTTCGGCTAAGGGGCACCGGGGAGCTGTTTTTT
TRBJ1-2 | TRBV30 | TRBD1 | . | CAWSSRDREGGYYGYTF | TGTGCCTGGAGTAGCCGGGACAGGGAGGGGGGCTACTATGGCTACACCTTC
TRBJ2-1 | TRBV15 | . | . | CATSNRVAGNEQFF | TGTGCCACCAGCAACAGGGTTGCGGGCAATGAGCAGTTCTTC
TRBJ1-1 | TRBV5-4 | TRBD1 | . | CASSSGTGRSEAFF | TGTGCCAGCAGCTCTGGGACAGGGCGAAGTGAAGCTTTCTTT
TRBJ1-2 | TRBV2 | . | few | CASSGEAYGYTF | TGTGCCAGCAGTGGCGAGGCTTATGGCTACACCTTC
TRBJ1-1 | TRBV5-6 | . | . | CASSEARGRMNTEAFF | TGTGCCAGCAGCGAGGCAAGGGGGAGAATGAACACTGAAGCTTTCTTT
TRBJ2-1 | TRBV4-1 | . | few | CASSQDPGGHSYNEQFF | TGCGCCAGCAGCCAAGATCCGGGGGGACACTCCTACAATGAGCAGTTCTTC
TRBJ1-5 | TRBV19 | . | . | CASRLKGPNQPQHF | TGTGCCAGTAGGCTAAAGGGGCCTAATCAGCCCCAGCATTTT
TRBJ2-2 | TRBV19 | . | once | CASSAEVDSYTGELFF | TGTGCCAGTAGTGCGGAAGTGGACAGTTACACCGGGGAGCTGTTTTTT
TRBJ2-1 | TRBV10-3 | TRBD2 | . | CAISELAGGGNEQFF | TGTGCCATCAGTGAGCTAGCGGGAGGGGGCAATGAGCAGTTCTTC
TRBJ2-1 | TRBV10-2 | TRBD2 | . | CASSESPVGLAGYEQFF | TGCGCCAGCAGTGAGTCCCCGGTGGGACTAGCGGGTTATGAGCAGTTCTTC
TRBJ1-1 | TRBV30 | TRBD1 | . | CAWSTGQGNTEAFF | TGTGCCTGGAGTACAGGACAGGGGAACACTGAAGCTTTCTTT
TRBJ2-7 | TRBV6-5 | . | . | CASSYGQGPHEQYF | TGTGCCAGCAGTTACGGGCAGGGTCCCCACGAGCAGTACTTC
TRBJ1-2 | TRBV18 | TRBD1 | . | CASSPLGTGGLVDGYTF | TGTGCCAGCTCACCATTGGGGACAGGGGGCTTGGTGGATGGCTACACCTTC
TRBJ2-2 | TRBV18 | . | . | CASSPRTGELFF | TGTGCCAGCTCACCGAGGACCGGGGAGCTGTTTTTT